What follows is one T cell receptor beta chain and its context. The antigen is undetermined. Across several immunoSEQ plates, the genomic DNA of each subset was split evenly. The method was immunoSEQ multiplex PCR; TCRdb's version includes in-frame clones alone and lacks a portion of them. The top ten hold 0.35% to 0.45% of the sample, which has around 2.5 million clones, 90% to 95% seen once. The data were taken from a study of shared clonotypes between healthy human individuals. Study overall: Each donor contributed plates that comprised three CD4 naive, three CD4 memory, two CD8 naive and one CD8 memory. Overall study findings and caveats: Larger richness was generally estimated for naive than memory subsets. Sharing of clonotypes among donors was expected to vary with sequencing depth.

V shed 1 base and J shed 5 bases, with 22 bases lying between them. Looked up from germline, CDR1 is SGHNT and CDR2 is YYREEE (reference sequence). CDR3 length equals 17 residues. The receptor was isolated from a man aged 18-30 years in good health. Some clones in this sample may be carry-over from other donors' samples. The chain uses TRBV5-4 and TRBJ2-7; D might be TRBD1 (6 bases). Sequencing was carried out using naive CD4+ T cells from PBMCs. Subset indicated: CD45RA+ positively selected. The DNA of the CDR3 is TGTGCCAGCAGCTTGTACGGAACGGGGACATTTCGAAACGAGCAGTACTTC. This sequence encodes CASSLYGTGTFRNEQYF.